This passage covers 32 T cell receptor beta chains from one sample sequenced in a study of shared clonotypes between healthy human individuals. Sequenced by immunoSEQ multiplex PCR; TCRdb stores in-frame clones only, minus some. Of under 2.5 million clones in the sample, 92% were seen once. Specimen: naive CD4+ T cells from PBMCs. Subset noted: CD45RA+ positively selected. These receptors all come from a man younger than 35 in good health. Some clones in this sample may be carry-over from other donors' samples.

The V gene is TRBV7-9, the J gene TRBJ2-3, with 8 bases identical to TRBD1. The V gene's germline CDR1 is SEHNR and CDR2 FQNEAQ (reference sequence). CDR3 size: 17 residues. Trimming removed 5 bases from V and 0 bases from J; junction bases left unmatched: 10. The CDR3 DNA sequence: TGTGCCAGCAGCACTTCTTTAAGGACAGGGAGCACAGATACGCAGTATTTT. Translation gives CASSTSLRTGSTDTQYF.

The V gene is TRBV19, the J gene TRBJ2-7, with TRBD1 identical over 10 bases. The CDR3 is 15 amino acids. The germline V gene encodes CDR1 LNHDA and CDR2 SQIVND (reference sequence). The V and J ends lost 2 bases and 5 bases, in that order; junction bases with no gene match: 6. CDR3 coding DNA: TGTGCCAGTAGTATAACCAGGACAGGGGGGGACGAGCAGTACTTC. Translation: CASSITRTGGDEQYF.

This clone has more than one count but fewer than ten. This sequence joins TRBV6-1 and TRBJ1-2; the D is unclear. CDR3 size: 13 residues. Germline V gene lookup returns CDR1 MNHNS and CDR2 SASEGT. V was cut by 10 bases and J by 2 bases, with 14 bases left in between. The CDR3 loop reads CATRTPGNYGYTF. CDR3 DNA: TGTGCCACCAGGACCCCGGGGAACTATGGCTACACCTTC.

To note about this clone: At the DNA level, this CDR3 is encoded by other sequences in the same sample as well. CDR3 DNA: TGTGCCAGCAGTTACTCCGGGGCCAGCAGCTACGAGCAGTACTTC. Residues: CASSYSGASSYEQYF. This chain joins TRBV6-5 and TRBJ2-7, with D possibly being TRBD1 or TRBD2 (5 bases each). The CDR3 totals 15 residues. Deletions cut 0 bases from V and 3 bases from J, with 12 bases between. CDR1 MNHEY and CDR2 SVGAGI come from the germline V gene.

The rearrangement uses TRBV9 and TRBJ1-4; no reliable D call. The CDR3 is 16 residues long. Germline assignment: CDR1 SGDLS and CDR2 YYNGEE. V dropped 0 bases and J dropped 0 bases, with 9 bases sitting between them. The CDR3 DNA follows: TGTGCCAGCAGCGTAGGAGTCCAGGCAACTAATGAAAAACTGTTTTTT. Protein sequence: CASSVGVQATNEKLFF.

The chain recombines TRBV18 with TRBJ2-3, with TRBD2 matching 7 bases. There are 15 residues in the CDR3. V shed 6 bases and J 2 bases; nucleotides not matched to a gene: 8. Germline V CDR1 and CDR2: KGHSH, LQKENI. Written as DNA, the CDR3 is TGTGCCAGCTCGATGGGAGGGGCGGCCACAGATACGCAGTATTTT. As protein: CASSMGGAATDTQYF.

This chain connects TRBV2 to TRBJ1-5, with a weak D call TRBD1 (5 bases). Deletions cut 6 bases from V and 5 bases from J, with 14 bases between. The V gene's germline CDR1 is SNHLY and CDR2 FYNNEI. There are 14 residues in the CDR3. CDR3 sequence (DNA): TGTGCCAGCAGCGCCGGCCTAGGGGATCAGCCCCAGCATTTT. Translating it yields CASSAGLGDQPQHF.

CDR3 in amino acids: CASSILGQLQETQYF. Written as DNA, the CDR3 is TGTGCCAGTAGTATACTGGGACAGCTACAAGAGACCCAGTACTTC. This chain joins TRBV19 and TRBJ2-5; 7 nucleotides align to TRBD1. CDR3 length: 15 amino acids. The trim removed 2 bases at V and 2 bases at J, leaving 5 bases unmatched. Germline V gene data show CDR1 as LNHDA and CDR2 as SQIVND (reference sequence).

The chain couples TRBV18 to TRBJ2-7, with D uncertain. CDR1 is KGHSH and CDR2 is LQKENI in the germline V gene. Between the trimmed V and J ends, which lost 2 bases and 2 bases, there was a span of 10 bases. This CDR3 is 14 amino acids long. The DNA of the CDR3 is TGTGCCAGCTCACCAGCTAGAATACCCTACGAGCAGTACTTC. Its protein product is CASSPARIPYEQYF.

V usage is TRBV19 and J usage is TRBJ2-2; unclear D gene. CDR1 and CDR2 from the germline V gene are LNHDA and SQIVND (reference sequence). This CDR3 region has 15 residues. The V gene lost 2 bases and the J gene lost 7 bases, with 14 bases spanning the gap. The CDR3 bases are TGTGCCAGTAGTATATCCCCCGCTGTCCTCGGGGAGCTGTTTTTT. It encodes CASSISPAVLGELFF.

The CDR3 loop is CASSLSEGGSGELFF. DNA of the CDR3: TGTGCCAGCAGCCTTTCGGAAGGGGGAAGCGGGGAGCTGTTTTTT. The chain couples TRBV4-2 to TRBJ2-2; the D gene is possibly TRBD1 (6 bases). Germline CDR1 LGHNA, CDR2 YNFKEQ. The germline V and J ends were trimmed by 4 bases and 7 bases, with 16 bases remaining between them. This CDR3 spans 15 amino acids.

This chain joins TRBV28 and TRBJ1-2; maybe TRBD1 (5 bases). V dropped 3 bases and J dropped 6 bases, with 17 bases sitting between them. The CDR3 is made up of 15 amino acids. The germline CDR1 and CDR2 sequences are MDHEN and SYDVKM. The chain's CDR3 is CASSLLAGLPNGYTF. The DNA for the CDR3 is TGTGCCAGCAGTTTGCTGGCAGGGTTGCCCAATGGCTACACCTTC.

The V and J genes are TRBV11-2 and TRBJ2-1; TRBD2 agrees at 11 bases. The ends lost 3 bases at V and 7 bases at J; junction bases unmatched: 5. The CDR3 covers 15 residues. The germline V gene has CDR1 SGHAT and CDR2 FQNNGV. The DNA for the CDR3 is TGTGCCAGCAGCTTTACTAGCGGGAGCGTAAATGAGCAGTTCTTC. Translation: CASSFTSGSVNEQFF.

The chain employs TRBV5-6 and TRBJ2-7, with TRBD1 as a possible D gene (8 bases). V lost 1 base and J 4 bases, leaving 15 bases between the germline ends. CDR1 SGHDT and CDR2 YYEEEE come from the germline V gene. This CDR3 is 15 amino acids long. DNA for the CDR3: TGTGCCAGCAGCTTGATGGACAGGGACTATTACGAGCAGTACTTC. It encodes CASSLMDRDYYEQYF.

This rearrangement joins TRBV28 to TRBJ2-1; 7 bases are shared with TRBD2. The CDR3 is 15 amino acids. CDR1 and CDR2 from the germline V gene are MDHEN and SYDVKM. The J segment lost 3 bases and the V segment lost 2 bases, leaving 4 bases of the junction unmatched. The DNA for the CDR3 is TGTGCCAGCAGTTTACTGGGCGGGAGCTACAATGAGCAGTTCTTC. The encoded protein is CASSLLGGSYNEQFF.

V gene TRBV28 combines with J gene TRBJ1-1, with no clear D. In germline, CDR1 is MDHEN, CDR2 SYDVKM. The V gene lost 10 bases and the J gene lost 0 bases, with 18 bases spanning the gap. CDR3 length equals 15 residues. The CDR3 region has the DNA TGTGCCACCACACGATTTTTGCCCATGAACACTGAAGCTTTCTTT. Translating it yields CATTRFLPMNTEAFF.

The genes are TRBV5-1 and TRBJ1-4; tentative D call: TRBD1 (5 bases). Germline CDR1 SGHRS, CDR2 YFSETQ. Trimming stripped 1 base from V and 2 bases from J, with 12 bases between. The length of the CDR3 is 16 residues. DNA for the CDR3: TGCGCCAGCAGCTTGAGTTCCGGGGGTACTAATGAAAAACTGTTTTTT. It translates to CASSLSSGGTNEKLFF.

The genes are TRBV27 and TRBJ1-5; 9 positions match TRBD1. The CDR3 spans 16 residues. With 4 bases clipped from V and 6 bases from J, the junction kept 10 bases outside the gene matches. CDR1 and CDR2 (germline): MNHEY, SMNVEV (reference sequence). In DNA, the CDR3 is TGTGCCAGCAGTTCCGTACAGGGGGCTGGGAGTCAGCCCCAGCATTTT. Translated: CASSSVQGAGSQPQHF.

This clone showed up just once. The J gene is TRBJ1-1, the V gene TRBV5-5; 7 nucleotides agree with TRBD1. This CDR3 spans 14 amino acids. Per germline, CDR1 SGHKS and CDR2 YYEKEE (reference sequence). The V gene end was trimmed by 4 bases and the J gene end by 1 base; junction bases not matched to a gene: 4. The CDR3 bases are TGTGCCAGCAGCCGACAGGGTCAGAACACTGAAGCTTTCTTT. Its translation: CASSRQGQNTEAFF.

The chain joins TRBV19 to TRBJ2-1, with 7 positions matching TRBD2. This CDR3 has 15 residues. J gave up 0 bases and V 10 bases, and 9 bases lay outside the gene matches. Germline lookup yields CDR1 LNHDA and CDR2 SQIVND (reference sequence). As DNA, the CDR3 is TGTGCCACCTTTGGCGGGGGAAGCTCCTACAATGAGCAGTTCTTC. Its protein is CATFGGGSSYNEQFF.

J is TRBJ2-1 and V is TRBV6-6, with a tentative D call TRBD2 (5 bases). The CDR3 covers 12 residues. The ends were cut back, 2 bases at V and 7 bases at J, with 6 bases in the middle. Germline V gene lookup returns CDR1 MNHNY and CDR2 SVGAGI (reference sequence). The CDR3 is CASSYGENEQFF. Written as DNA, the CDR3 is TGTGCCAGCAGTTACGGGGAGAATGAGCAGTTCTTC.

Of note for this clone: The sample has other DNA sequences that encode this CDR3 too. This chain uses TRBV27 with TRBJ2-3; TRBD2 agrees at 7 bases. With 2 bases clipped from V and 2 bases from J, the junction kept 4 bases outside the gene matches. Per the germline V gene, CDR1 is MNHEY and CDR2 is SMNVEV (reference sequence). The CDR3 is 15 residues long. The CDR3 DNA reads TGTGCCAGCAGTTTAGGGCTAGCGGCCACAGATACGCAGTATTTT. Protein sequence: CASSLGLAATDTQYF.

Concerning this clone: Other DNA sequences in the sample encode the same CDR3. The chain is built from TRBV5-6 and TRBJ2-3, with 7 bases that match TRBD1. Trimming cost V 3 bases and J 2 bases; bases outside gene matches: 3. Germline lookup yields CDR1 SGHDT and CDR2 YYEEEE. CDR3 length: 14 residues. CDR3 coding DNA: TGTGCCAGCAGCTGGGACAGATCCACAGATACGCAGTATTTT. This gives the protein CASSWDRSTDTQYF.

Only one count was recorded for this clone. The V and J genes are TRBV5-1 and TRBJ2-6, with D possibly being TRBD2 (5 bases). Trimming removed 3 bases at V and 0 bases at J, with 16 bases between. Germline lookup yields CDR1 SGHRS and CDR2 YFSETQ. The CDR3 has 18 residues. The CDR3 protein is CASSSPTGIISGANVLTF. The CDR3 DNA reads TGCGCCAGCAGCTCTCCCACGGGGATAATCTCTGGGGCCAACGTCCTGACTTTC.

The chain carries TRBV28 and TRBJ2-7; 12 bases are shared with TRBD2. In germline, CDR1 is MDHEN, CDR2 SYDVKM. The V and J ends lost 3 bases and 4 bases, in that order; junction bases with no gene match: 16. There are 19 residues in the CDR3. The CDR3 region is CASSFYYRLAGEVGYEQYF. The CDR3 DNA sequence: TGTGCCAGCAGTTTTTACTACCGACTAGCGGGAGAAGTAGGGTACGAGCAGTACTTC. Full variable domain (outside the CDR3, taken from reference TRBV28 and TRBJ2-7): DVKVTQSSRYLVKRTGEKVFLECVQDMDHENMFWYRQDPGLGLRLIYFSYDVKMKEKGDIPEGYSVSREKKERFSLILESASTNQTSMYLCASSFYYRLAGEVGYEQYFGPGTRLTVT.

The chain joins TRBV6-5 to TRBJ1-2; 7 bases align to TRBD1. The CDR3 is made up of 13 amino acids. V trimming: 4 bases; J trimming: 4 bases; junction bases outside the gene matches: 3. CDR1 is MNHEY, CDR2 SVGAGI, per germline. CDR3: CASSSSGGYGYTF. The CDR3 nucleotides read TGTGCCAGCAGTTCGTCAGGGGGCTATGGCTACACCTTC.

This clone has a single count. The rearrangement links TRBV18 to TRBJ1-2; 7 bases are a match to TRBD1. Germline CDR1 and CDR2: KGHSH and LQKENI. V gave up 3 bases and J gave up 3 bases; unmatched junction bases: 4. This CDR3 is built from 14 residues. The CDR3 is CASSPRDSHYGYTF. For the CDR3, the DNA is TGTGCCAGCTCACCGCGGGACAGTCACTATGGCTACACCTTC.

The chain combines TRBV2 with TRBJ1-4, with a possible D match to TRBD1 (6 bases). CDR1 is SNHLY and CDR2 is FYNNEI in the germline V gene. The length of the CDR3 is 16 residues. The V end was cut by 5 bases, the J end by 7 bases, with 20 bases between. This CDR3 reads CASSLIYRDIGEKLFF. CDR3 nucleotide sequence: TGTGCCAGCAGTTTAATCTACCGGGACATTGGTGAAAAACTGTTTTTT.

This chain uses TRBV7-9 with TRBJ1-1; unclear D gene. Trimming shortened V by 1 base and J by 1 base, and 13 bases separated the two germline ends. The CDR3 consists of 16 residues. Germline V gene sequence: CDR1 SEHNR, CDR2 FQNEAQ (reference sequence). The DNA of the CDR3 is TGTGCCAGCAGCTTAGTACTTTGGGCGGGGAACACTGAAGCTTTCTTT. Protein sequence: CASSLVLWAGNTEAFF.

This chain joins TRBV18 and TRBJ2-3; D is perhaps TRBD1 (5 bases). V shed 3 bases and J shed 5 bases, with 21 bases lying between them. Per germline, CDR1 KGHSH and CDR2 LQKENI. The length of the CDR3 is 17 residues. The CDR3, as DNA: TGTGCCAGCTCACCTATTAGGGGTTTGACGAGTAAAGATACGCAGTATTTT. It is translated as CASSPIRGLTSKDTQYF.

The CDR3 nucleotides are TGTGCCAGCAGCTTAGCCCGGGTCGGGTATGGCTACACCTTC. This sequence encodes CASSLARVGYGYTF. The rearrangement links TRBV7-2 to TRBJ1-2; no clear D. Germline V gene sequence: CDR1 SGHTA, CDR2 FQGNSA. This CDR3 comprises 14 residues. Trimming stripped 0 bases from V and 5 bases from J, with 10 bases between.

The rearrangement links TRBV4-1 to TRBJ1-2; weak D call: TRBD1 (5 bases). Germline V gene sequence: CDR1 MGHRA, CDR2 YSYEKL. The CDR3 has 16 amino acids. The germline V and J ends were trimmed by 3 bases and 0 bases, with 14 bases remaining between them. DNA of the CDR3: TGCGCCAGCAGCCACGGGGGGACGGCCCCTAACTATGGCTACACCTTC. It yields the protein CASSHGGTAPNYGYTF.